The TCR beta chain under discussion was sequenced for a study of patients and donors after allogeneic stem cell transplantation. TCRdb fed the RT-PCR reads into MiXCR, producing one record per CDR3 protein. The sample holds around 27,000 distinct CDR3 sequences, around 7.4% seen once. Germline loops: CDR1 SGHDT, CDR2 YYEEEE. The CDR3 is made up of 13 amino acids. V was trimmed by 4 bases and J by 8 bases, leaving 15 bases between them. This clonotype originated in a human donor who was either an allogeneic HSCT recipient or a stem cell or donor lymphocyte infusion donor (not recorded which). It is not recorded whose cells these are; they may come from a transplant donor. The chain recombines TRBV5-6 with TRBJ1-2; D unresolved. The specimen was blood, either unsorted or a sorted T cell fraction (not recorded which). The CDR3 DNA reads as TGTGCCAGCAGCCCGGCTGGGCCGGGGGGCTACACCTTC. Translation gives CASSPAGPGGYTF.